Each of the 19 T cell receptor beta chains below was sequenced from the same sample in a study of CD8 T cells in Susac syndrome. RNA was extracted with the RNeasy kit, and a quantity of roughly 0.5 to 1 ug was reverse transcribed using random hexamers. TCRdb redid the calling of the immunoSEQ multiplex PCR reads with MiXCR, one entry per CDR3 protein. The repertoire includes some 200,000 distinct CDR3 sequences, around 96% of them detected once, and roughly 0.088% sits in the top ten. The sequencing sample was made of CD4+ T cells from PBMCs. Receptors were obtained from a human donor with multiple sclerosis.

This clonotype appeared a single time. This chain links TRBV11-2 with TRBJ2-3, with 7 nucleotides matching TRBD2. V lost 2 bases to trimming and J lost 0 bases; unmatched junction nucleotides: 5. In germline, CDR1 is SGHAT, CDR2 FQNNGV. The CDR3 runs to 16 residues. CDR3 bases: TGTGCCAGCAGCTTAAGCCTAGCGGCTAGCACAGATACGCAGTATTTT. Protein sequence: CASSLSLAASTDTQYF.

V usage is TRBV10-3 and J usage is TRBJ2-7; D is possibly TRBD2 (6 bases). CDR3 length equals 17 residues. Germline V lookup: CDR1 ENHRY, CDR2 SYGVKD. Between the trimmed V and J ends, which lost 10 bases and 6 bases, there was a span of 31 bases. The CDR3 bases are TGTGCCACCACCGGGGCATCCGGGGGAGGCGGTGGACTCGAGCAGTACTTC. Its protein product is CATTGASGGGGGLEQYF.

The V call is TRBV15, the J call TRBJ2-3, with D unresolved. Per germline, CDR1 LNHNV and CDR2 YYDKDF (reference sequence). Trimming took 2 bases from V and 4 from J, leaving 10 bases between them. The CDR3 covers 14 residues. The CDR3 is CATSRFVVPDTQYF. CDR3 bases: TGTGCCACCAGCAGATTTGTGGTACCAGATACGCAGTATTTT.

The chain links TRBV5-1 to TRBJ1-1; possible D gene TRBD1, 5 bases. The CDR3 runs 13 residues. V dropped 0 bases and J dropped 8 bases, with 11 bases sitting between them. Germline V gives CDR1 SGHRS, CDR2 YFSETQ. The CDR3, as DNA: TGCGCCAGCAGCTTGGTACGGGGGGGAGAAGCTTTCTTT. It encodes CASSLVRGGEAFF.

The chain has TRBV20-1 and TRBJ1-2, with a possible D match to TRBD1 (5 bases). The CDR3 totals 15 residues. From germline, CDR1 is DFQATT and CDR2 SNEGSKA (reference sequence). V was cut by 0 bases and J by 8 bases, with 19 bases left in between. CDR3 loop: CSARDPFRLRDGYTF. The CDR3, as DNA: TGCAGTGCTAGAGATCCTTTCCGCCTCCGGGACGGCTACACCTTC.

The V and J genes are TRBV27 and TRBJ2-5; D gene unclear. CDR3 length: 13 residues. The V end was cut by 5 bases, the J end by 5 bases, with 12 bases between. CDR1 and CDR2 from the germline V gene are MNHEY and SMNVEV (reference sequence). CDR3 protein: CASSTDRLETQYF. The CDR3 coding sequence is TGTGCCAGCAGTACCGACCGGTTGGAGACCCAGTACTTC.

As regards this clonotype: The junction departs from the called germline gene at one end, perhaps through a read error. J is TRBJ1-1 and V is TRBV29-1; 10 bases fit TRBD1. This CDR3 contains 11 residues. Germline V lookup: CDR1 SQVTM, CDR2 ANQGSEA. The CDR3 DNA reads TGCAGCGTTGAAGGGGTCCGGGACAGGGGCTTT. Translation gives CSVEGVRDRGF.

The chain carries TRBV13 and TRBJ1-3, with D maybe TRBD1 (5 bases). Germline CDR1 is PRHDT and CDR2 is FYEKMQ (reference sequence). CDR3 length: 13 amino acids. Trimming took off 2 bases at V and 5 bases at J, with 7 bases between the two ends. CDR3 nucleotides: TGTGCCAGCAGCTTAAAGGGACGAAACACCATATATTTT. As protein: CASSLKGRNTIYF.

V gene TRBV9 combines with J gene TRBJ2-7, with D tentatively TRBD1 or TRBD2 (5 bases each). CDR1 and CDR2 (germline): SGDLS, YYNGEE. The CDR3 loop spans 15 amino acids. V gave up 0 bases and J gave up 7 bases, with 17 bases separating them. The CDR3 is CASSVVGEPGQEQYF. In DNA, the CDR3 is TGTGCCAGCAGCGTAGTAGGGGAGCCGGGGCAAGAGCAGTACTTC.

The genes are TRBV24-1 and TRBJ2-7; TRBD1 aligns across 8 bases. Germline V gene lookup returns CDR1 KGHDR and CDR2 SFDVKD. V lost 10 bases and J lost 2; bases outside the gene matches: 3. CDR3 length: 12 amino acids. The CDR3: CATGQEPYEQYF. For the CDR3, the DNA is TGTGCCACGGGACAGGAACCCTACGAGCAGTACTTC.

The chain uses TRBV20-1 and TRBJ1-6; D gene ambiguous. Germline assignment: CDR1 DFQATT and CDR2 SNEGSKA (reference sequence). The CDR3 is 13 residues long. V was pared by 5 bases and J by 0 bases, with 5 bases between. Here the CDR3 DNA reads TGCAGTGCTCCGAGCTCCTATAATTCACCCCTCCACTTT. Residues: CSAPSSYNSPLHF.

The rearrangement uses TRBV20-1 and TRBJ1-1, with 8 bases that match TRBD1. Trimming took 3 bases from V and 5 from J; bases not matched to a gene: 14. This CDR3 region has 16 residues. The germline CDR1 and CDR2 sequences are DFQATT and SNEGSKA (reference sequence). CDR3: CSARDVAGGFYTEAFF. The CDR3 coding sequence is TGCAGTGCTAGGGACGTGGCAGGGGGCTTTTATACTGAAGCTTTCTTT.

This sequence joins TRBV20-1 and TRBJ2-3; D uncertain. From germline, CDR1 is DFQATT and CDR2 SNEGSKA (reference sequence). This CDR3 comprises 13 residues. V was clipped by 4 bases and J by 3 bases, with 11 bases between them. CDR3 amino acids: CSAMGDWTDTQYF. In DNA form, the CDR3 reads TGCAGTGCTATGGGTGACTGGACAGATACGCAGTATTTT.

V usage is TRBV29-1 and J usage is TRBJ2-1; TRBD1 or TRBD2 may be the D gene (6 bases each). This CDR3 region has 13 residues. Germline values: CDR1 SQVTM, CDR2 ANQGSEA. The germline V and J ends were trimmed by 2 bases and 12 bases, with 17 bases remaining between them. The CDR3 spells CSVEPAEGVSQFF. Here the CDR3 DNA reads TGCAGCGTTGAACCCGCGGAGGGGGTCTCGCAGTTCTTC.

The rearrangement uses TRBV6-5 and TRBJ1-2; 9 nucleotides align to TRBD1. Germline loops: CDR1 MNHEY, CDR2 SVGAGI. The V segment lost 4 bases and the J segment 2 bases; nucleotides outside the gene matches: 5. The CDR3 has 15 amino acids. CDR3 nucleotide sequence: TGTGCCAGCAGTTCTCCGGGACAGGGAAACTATGGCTACACCTTC. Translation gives CASSSPGQGNYGYTF.

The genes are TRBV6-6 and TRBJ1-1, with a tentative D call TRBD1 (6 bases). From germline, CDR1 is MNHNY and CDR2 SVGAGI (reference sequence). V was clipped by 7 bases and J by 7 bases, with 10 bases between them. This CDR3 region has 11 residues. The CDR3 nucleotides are TGTGCCAGCAAGGGGGGGCGTGAAGCTTTCTTT. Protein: CASKGGREAFF.

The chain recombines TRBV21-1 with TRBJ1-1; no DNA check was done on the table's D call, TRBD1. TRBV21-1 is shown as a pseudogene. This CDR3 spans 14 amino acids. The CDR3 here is CASSKLTRATEAFF. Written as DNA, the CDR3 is TGTGCCAGCAGCAAATTAACCCGGGCCACTGAAGCTTTCTTT.

The DNA for the CDR3 is TGTGCCAGCGGAATGACTAGCGGGAGGACCGGGGAGCTGTTTTTT. Translation gives CASGMTSGRTGELFF. The chain links TRBV2 to TRBJ2-2, with TRBD2 matching over 13 bases. V dropped 8 bases and J dropped 5; count of bases not matched to a gene: 5. CDR1 and CDR2 from the germline V gene are SNHLY and FYNNEI. The CDR3 loop spans 15 amino acids.

The CDR3 DNA reads as TGCAGTGCTCCTCAGGGGACAGGGTGGAACTATGGCTACACCTTC. It encodes CSAPQGTGWNYGYTF. The chain employs TRBV20-1 and TRBJ1-2; TRBD1 aligns across 9 bases. Germline V CDR1 and CDR2: DFQATT, SNEGSKA (reference sequence). The length of the CDR3 is 15 residues. The V segment lost 5 bases and the J segment 2 bases; nucleotides outside the gene matches: 9.